This TCR beta chain was identified during a study of blood T cell repertoires in COVID-19. As for the study in general: Donors in the United States, Italy and Spain gave samples during acute or convalescent COVID-19. Sources were T cells, B-cell-depleted T cells, or PBMCs; the material itself was cDNA or gDNA.

The germline V and J ends were trimmed by 4 bases and 4 bases, with 16 bases remaining between them. The CDR3 length is 15 residues. Looked up from germline, CDR1 is LGHDT and CDR2 is YNNKEL (reference sequence). How the authors handled the data: Reference gene primer amplification gave estimated nucleated cell counts. Measured with immunoSEQ multiplex PCR; TCRdb has only the in-frame clones, and not every one. V and J calls and clone size are given by that table; D and trimming were obtained from the DNA. The sample carries over 150,000 clones, about four fifths recorded once. The sequencing sample was made of peripheral blood. The clonotype was recovered from a man between 18 and 29 years old with active or convalescent COVID-19. This sequence joins TRBV3-1 (or the pseudogene TRBV3-2) and TRBJ1-2; a weak D match, TRBD1 (6 bases). The CDR3 protein is CASSRRGGRGYGYTF. The CDR3 bases are TGTGCCAGCAGCCGGAGGGGGGGGCGCGGCTATGGCTACACCTTC.